These 15 T cell receptor beta chains were all obtained from the same sample, sequenced in a study of T cells expressing NK-cell markers. TCRdb re-analyzed the 5' RACE reads; it lists each CDR3 protein once, without DNA. Recorded for this sample: thousands of distinct CDR3 sequences. The sequencing sample was made of blood T cells: a sorted CD56 or NKG2C T cell subset, CD4+ or CD8+ T cells, or bulk PBMC T cells (not recorded which). The receptor source for this set is a man aged 18-75 years in good health.

The genes are TRBV7-6 and TRBJ2-7; TCRdb's assignment of TRBD1 cannot be checked, as there is no DNA. Germline CDR1 and CDR2: SGHVS and FNYEAQ. The CDR3 spans 15 residues. The CDR3 here is CASSPAPGIGSEQYF. The entire variable domain, with the rest obtained from reference TRBV7-6 and TRBJ2-7, is as follows: GAGVSQSPRYKVTKRGQDVALRCDPISGHVSLYWYRQALGQGPEFLTYFNYEAQQDKSGLPNDRFSAERPEGSISTLTIQRTEQRDSAMYRCASSPAPGIGSEQYFGPGTRLTVT.

V and J are TRBV19 and TRBJ1-1; checking the TCRdb D call of TRBD1 is not possible without DNA. Germline CDR1 reads LNHDA; CDR2 reads SQIVND (reference sequence). CDR3 size: 14 residues. CDR3 residues: CASSIGRGNTEAFF.

V is TRBV6-1 and J is TRBJ2-2; without DNA, the TCRdb call of TRBD2 cannot be checked. The germline V gene encodes CDR1 MNHNS and CDR2 SASEGT. The CDR3 loop spans 15 amino acids. Here the CDR3 reads CASSVLAGDTGELFF.

The CDR3 reads CSVGERDNEQFF. The V gene is TRBV29-1, the J gene TRBJ2-1; TCRdb gives TRBD2 as the D gene, but with no DNA this cannot be confirmed. The CDR3 spans 12 residues. In germline, CDR1 is SQVTM, CDR2 ANQGSEA.

The chain's CDR3 is CASSYRPDGGRGYTF. The V gene is TRBV6-2 or TRBV6-3, the J gene TRBJ1-2; TCRdb lists TRBD1, though no DNA is available to test this call. The CDR3 consists of 15 residues. Germline V CDR1 and CDR2: MNHEY, SVGEGT.

Here the CDR3 reads CASLVGDTNTDTQYF. The chain employs TRBV21-1 and TRBJ2-3; the D call of TRBD1 rests on TCRdb alone, since no DNA is present to check it. TRBV21-1 is a known pseudogene. The CDR3 is made up of 15 amino acids.

V is TRBV6-4 and J is TRBJ1-5. Germline V gives CDR1 MRHNA, CDR2 SNTAGT. The CDR3 sequence is 13 residues long. Here the CDR3 reads CASSAGANQPQHF.

The chain employs TRBV6-6 and TRBJ2-7; TCRdb reports TRBD1, a call that lacks DNA to check it against. Germline values: CDR1 MNHNY, CDR2 SVGAGI (reference sequence). The CDR3 is made up of 12 amino acids. The CDR3 here is CASSGTGGEQYF.

J is TRBJ1-5 and V is TRBV12-3 or TRBV12-4. This CDR3 region has 14 residues. CDR3: CASSFGSSNQPQHF.

By frequency, this clonotype is medium-sized. This chain connects TRBV6-1 to TRBJ2-3; TCRdb indicates TRBD1, and absent DNA this call remains unverified. CDR1 MNHNS and CDR2 SASEGT come from the germline V gene. The CDR3 is made up of 14 amino acids. CDR3 in amino acids: CASSEGQGADTQYF.

The CDR3: CASSDKGDGTDTQYF. This chain joins TRBV6-4 and TRBJ2-3; the D call from TCRdb, TRBD2, cannot be confirmed without DNA. The germline gives CDR1 MRHNA, CDR2 SNTAGT. The CDR3 is made up of 15 amino acids.

The chain recombines TRBV2 with TRBJ1-1. The CDR3 consists of 13 residues. The V gene's germline CDR1 is SNHLY and CDR2 FYNNEI. This chain's CDR3 is CASTGPLNTEAFF.

The rearrangement uses TRBV6-4 and TRBJ1-6. Looked up from germline, CDR1 is MRHNA and CDR2 is SNTAGT. The CDR3 covers 14 residues. CDR3 sequence reads: CASSDSRGNSPLHF.

The chain links TRBV20-1 to TRBJ2-5; with no DNA, the TCRdb D assignment of TRBD1 cannot be verified. The CDR3 extends over 14 amino acids. CDR1 and CDR2 (germline): DFQATT, SNEGSKA (reference sequence). CDR3 amino acids: CSARWGGGQETQYF.

CDR3 in amino acids: CARSLAAGNTGELFF. J is TRBJ2-2 and V is TRBV5-3. TRBV5-3 is filed as an ORF, its function uncertain. The CDR3 is made up of 15 amino acids.